The clone carrying this TCR beta chain was recorded many times. The source of the sample is a study of CD8+CD57+ T cells in acquired aplastic anemia. Study summary: The study obtained an average of roughly 3 ug of DNA from sorted CD4+ and CD8+ cells.

V shed 6 bases, J shed 5 bases, and the junction held 3 bases outside the gene matches. The CDR3 contains 13 residues. Per germline, CDR1 SGHTA and CDR2 FQGTGA. The use of genomic DNA as template underpinned the TCR beta VDJ and CDR3 profiling. TCRdb processed the reads anew with MiXCR; each CDR3 protein has one entry. The sample lists some 170,000 distinct CDR3 sequences, around 48% occurring once. Sequencing was done on patients that had shown CD8+CD57+ cell expansion by flow cytometry. Everyone among the patients had severe acquired aplastic anemia. Therapy had not been given to patients before blood sampling.

The chain carries TRBV7-3 and TRBJ1-1; 10 positions match TRBD1. The source is a human donor with aplastic anemia. Sequencing was done on a sample of sorted CD4+, CD8+, or CD8+CD57+ T cells (not recorded which) from PBMCs. The CDR3 bases are TGTGCCAGCAGTCGGACAGGGGGTACTGAAGCTTTCTTT. The encoded protein is CASSRTGGTEAFF.